The 23 T cell receptor beta chains given below trace back to one sample, sequenced in a study of T cell repertoires in cytomegalovirus infection. TCRdb ran MiXCR on the reads and lists one entry per CDR3 protein. The sample contains 310,000 or so distinct CDR3 sequences, roughly a tenth of which appear only once. Sequencing was done on a sample of PBMCs. These receptors all stem from a human donor in good health (CMV status not recorded). Some clones in this sample may be carry-over from other donors' samples.

This clonotype has at least ten counts. This chain links TRBV7-2 with TRBJ1-5; D uncertain. Trimming stripped 5 bases from V and 6 bases from J, with 11 bases between. Germline CDR1 SGHTA, CDR2 FQGNSA. This CDR3 is built from 13 residues. The CDR3 is CASSDRGFQPQHF. The CDR3 DNA reads TGTGCCAGCAGCGATCGAGGTTTTCAGCCCCAGCATTTT.

This clonotype came up many times. This chain uses TRBV11-3 with TRBJ2-3; 14 positions match TRBD2. CDR1 is SGHNT, CDR2 YENEEA, per germline. This CDR3 is 16 amino acids long. V lost 5 bases, J lost 5 bases, and 6 bases stayed unmatched. The CDR3 spells CASSTRTSGGLDTQYF. As DNA, the CDR3 is TGTGCCAGCAGCACCCGGACTAGCGGGGGGTTAGATACGCAGTATTTT. The full variable domain, in which reference TRBV11-3 and TRBJ2-3 provide the parts outside the CDR3, is EAGVVQSPRYKIIEKKQPVAFWCNPISGHNTLYWYLQNLGQGPELLIRYENEEAVDDSQLPKDRFSAERLKGVDSTLKIQPAELGDSAVYLCASSTRTSGGLDTQYFGPGTRLTVL.

V is TRBV19 and J is TRBJ1-5; TRBD1 matches 7 bases. Unmatched junction bases numbered 12, after V lost 7 bases and J lost 6 bases. CDR1 LNHDA and CDR2 SQIVND come from the germline V gene (reference sequence). The CDR3 loop spans 15 amino acids. The CDR3: CASMGGQAQGQPQHF. The CDR3, as DNA: TGTGCCAGTATGGGTGGACAGGCTCAAGGTCAGCCCCAGCATTTT.

A note on this clonotype: A much larger clone lies one base from this, so it may be a read error. The rearrangement joins TRBV20-1 to TRBJ2-3; D is undetermined. V lost 3 bases and J 4 bases, leaving 17 bases between the germline ends. CDR1 is DFQATT and CDR2 is SNEGSKA in the germline V gene (reference sequence). CDR3 length: 15 amino acids. In DNA form, the CDR3 reads TGCAGTGCTAGTTGGGTACGCTCTGGGTCAGATACGCAGTATTTT. Its translation: CSASWVRSGSDTQYF.

This clonotype was seen many times. The chain employs TRBV5-1 and TRBJ1-1; D is perhaps TRBD1 (5 bases). Germline V gives CDR1 SGHRS, CDR2 YFSETQ. V shed 4 bases and J shed 1 base, with 14 bases lying between them. This CDR3 region has 15 residues. For the CDR3, the DNA is TGCGCCAGCAGCCCTCGGGACGGAAGGAACACTGAAGCTTTCTTT. It specifies CASSPRDGRNTEAFF.

This clonotype was observed many times. The V and J genes are TRBV5-6 and TRBJ1-1, with D perhaps matching TRBD1 (5 bases). CDR1 is SGHDT, CDR2 YYEEEE, per germline. With 3 bases removed from V and 0 bases from J, the gap between germline ends came to 6 bases. The CDR3 loop spans 13 amino acids. The CDR3 bases are TGTGCCAGCAGCTGGGGGGTGAACACTGAAGCTTTCTTT. It translates to CASSWGVNTEAFF.

The chain joins TRBV29-1 to TRBJ2-6, with no clear D. Germline values: CDR1 SQVTM, CDR2 ANQGSEA. The ends were cut back, 4 bases at V and 8 bases at J, with 12 bases in the middle. CDR3 size: 13 residues. In nucleotides, the CDR3 is TGCAGCGTTGCACCATTCGCTACCAACGTCCTGACTTTC. Its protein is CSVAPFATNVLTF.

V usage is TRBV28 and J usage is TRBJ2-7; D is ambiguous. Germline V CDR1 and CDR2: MDHEN, SYDVKM. The CDR3 has 15 amino acids. With 10 bases removed from V and 5 bases from J, the gap between germline ends came to 24 bases. This CDR3 is CATNVQVGIRHEQYV. The CDR3 coding sequence is TGTGCCACCAATGTTCAGGTGGGGATTCGGCACGAGCAGTACGTC.

There are a few counts of this clonotype. CDR3 amino acids: CAISESGEPGDEQFF. In nucleotides, the CDR3 is TGTGCCATCAGTGAGTCGGGGGAACCAGGGGATGAGCAGTTCTTC. This chain uses TRBV10-3 with TRBJ2-1; a possible D gene is TRBD1 (6 bases). The germline CDR1 and CDR2 sequences are ENHRY and SYGVKD. The CDR3 extends over 15 amino acids. V dropped 0 bases and J dropped 8 bases, with 14 bases sitting between them.

The rearrangement links TRBV23-1 to TRBJ1-1; D is possibly TRBD1 (5 bases). TRBV23-1 is reported as an ORF; its role is uncertain. The CDR3 has 12 amino acids. V lost 7 bases and J lost 9, with 15 bases in between. The CDR3 is CASNLKGPQAFF. CDR3 nucleotides: TGCGCCAGCAACCTTAAGGGGCCTCAAGCTTTCTTT.

A few counts support this clonotype. CDR3 amino acids: CSVELAGDVSDTQYF. CDR3 DNA: TGCAGCGTTGAGTTAGCGGGGGATGTATCAGATACGCAGTATTTT. V is TRBV29-1 and J is TRBJ2-3; 9 bases agree with TRBD2. Germline V CDR1 and CDR2: SQVTM, ANQGSEA. This CDR3 has 15 amino acids. V gave up 3 bases and J gave up 4 bases; unmatched junction bases: 8.

This clonotype was observed many times. The rearrangement uses TRBV11-3 and TRBJ2-2; tentatively, D is TRBD1 (6 bases). This CDR3 region has 17 residues. V was shortened by 2 bases and J by 3 bases, with 16 bases between the two germline ends. Germline V gene data show CDR1 as SGHNT and CDR2 as YENEEA. The CDR3 sequence is CASSLLQGNFDTGELFF. CDR3 sequence (DNA): TGTGCCAGCAGCTTACTGCAGGGGAACTTTGACACCGGGGAGCTGTTTTTT.

This clonotype has at least ten counts. The rearrangement links TRBV6-2 or TRBV6-3 to TRBJ2-4; D tentatively fits TRBD1 or TRBD2 (5 bases each). CDR1 is MNHEY and CDR2 is SVGEGT in the germline V gene. Trimming stripped 2 bases from V and 3 bases from J, with 20 bases between. The CDR3 sequence is 18 residues long. The CDR3 bases are TGTGCCAGCAGTTACGGCAGGGAAGGGAGAGGTGGCAAAAACATTCAGTACTTC. Protein sequence: CASSYGREGRGGKNIQYF.

This clonotype appeared many times. This chain connects TRBV11-1 to TRBJ2-7, with TRBD1 matching over 8 bases. Germline assignment: CDR1 SGHAT and CDR2 FQDESV (reference sequence). This CDR3 spans 14 amino acids. V lost 5 bases and J lost 4; bases outside the gene matches: 7. CDR3 protein: CASSRTDRGYEQYV. For the CDR3, the DNA is TGTGCCAGCAGCCGGACAGACAGGGGTTACGAGCAGTACGTC.

At least ten counts were recorded for this clonotype. This sequence joins TRBV19 and TRBJ1-1, with 7 bases that match TRBD1. The CDR3 totals 15 residues. V lost 4 bases, J lost 3 bases, and 8 bases stayed unmatched. Germline lookup yields CDR1 LNHDA and CDR2 SQIVND (reference sequence). CDR3 in DNA: TGTGCCAGTAGTACCCTAGGGGGCTCGGACACTGAAGCTTTCTTT. Amino acid sequence: CASSTLGGSDTEAFF.

Many counts were recorded for this clonotype. The chain is built from TRBV6-6 and TRBJ2-3; 11 bases map to TRBD2. Losses at the gene ends were 5 bases for V and 0 bases for J; bases not matched to a gene: 7. Germline CDR1 reads MNHNY; CDR2 reads SVGAGI (reference sequence). The CDR3 runs to 17 residues. The CDR3 DNA sequence: TGTGCCAGCAGTCAATGGACTAGCGGGTATAGCACAGATACGCAGTATTTT. Translation gives CASSQWTSGYSTDTQYF.

This clonotype was seen at least ten times. This may be a read error: a much more frequent sequence differs by one nucleotide. The gene calls are TRBV14 and TRBJ2-5; the D gene could be TRBD1 or TRBD2 (5 bases each). The CDR3 is made up of 12 amino acids. Trimming stripped 5 bases from V and 4 bases from J, with 8 bases between. The germline V gene encodes CDR1 SGHDN and CDR2 FVKESK. The CDR3 protein is CASSSRGETQYF. The DNA for the CDR3 is TGTGCCAGCAGCTCGAGGGGAGAGACCCAGTACTTC.

This clonotype was detected many times. The V gene is TRBV28, the J gene TRBJ2-1; unclear D gene. The ends were cut back, 8 bases at V and 10 bases at J, with 12 bases in the middle. The CDR3 is made up of 11 amino acids. Germline lookup yields CDR1 MDHEN and CDR2 SYDVKM. The CDR3 loop reads CASGPGLEQFF. Written as DNA, the CDR3 is TGTGCCAGCGGACCCGGCCTAGAGCAGTTCTTC.

This clonotype has a count of ten or more. The chain recombines TRBV4-3 with TRBJ2-2; D remains ambiguous. This CDR3 spans 14 amino acids. Trimming stripped 0 bases from V and 6 bases from J, with 8 bases between. Germline-derived CDR1 and CDR2 are LGHNA and YSLEER. The CDR3 nucleotides are TGCGCCAGCAGCCAAGACCCCCTGCCCGGGGAGCTGTTTTTT. Protein product: CASSQDPLPGELFF.

This clonotype came up many times. The chain uses TRBV24-1 and TRBJ1-2; the match to TRBD1 covers 7 bases. The CDR3 is 15 residues long. The ends lost 4 bases at V and 5 bases at J; junction bases unmatched: 9. Germline V gives CDR1 KGHDR, CDR2 SFDVKD. DNA of the CDR3: TGTGCCACCAGTGACGAAAGGACAGGACTTTATGGCTACACCTTC. It specifies CATSDERTGLYGYTF.

The V gene is TRBV15, the J gene TRBJ1-1; D unresolved. The CDR3 loop spans 13 amino acids. V lost 5 bases, J lost 0 bases, and 7 bases lay in between. Germline V gives CDR1 LNHNV, CDR2 YYDKDF (reference sequence). The CDR3 sequence: CATSGPMNTEAFF. The CDR3 nucleotides read TGTGCCACCAGCGGTCCGATGAACACTGAAGCTTTCTTT.

Many counts were recorded for this clonotype. The chain couples TRBV29-1 to TRBJ2-5; the D is unclear. The CDR3 extends over 14 amino acids. V was shortened by 8 bases and J by 0 bases, with 16 bases between the two germline ends. CDR1 is SQVTM and CDR2 is ANQGSEA in the germline V gene. The CDR3 sequence is CSPSVGPYQETQYF. In nucleotides, the CDR3 is TGCAGCCCTAGTGTGGGTCCGTACCAAGAGACCCAGTACTTC.

This clonotype was seen ten or more times. J is TRBJ1-2 and V is TRBV6-1; D remains ambiguous. This CDR3 has 13 residues. Trimming took off 6 bases at V and 8 bases at J, with 16 bases between the two ends. The germline V gene has CDR1 MNHNS and CDR2 SASEGT. CDR3 nucleotides: TGTGCCAGCAGCCGACCGGACCTGGCCGGCTACACCTTC. Its protein product is CASSRPDLAGYTF.